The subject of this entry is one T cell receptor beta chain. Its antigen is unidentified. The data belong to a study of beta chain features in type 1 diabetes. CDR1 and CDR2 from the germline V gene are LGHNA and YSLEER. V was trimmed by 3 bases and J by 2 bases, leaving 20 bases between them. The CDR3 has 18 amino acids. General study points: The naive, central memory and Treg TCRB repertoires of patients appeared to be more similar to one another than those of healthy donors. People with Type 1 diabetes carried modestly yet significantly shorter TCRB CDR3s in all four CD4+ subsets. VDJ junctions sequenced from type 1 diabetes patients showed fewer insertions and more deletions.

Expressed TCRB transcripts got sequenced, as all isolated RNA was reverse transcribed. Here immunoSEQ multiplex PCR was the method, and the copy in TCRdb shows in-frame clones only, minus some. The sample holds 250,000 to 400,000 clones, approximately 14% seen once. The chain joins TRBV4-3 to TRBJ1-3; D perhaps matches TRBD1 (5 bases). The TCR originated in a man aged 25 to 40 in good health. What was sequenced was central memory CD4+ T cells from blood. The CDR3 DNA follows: TGCGCCAGCAGCCACGATGATAGGGCCACAGGCCCTGGAAACACCATATATTTT. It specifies CASSHDDRATGPGNTIYF.